This T cell receptor beta chain was profiled in a study of a mutant IDH1 vaccine in newly diagnosed glioma. For the study at large: Every participant had undergone radiotherapy, temozolomide, or both before, and most underwent both. Findings and caveats of the study: 93.3% of patients showed vaccine-induced immune responses across multiple MHC alleles.

In the case of this clone: The antigen remains undetermined.

Profiled with immunoSEQ multiplex PCR; TCRdb holds only in-frame clones, not every one. Among around 61,000 clones listed, roughly 80% were seen once. Time point noted: week 47, end of study. The vaccine gave 300 ug of a 20-mer mutant IDH1 peptide subcutaneously per dose. CDR1 LNHDA and CDR2 SQIVND come from the germline V gene (reference sequence). This CDR3 region has 14 residues. Trimming removed 9 bases from V and 3 bases from J; junction bases left unmatched: 7. The sequence was obtained from a man aged 45 to 65 with glioma. The chain uses TRBV19 and TRBJ1-2; 10 bases are shared with TRBD1. Sequenced material: PBMCs, taken from a glioma patient whose treatment included an IDH1 peptide vaccine. The CDR3 here is CASSSDRGHYGYTF. CDR3 coding DNA: TGTGCCAGCTCATCCGACAGGGGGCACTATGGCTACACCTTC. Combining the CDR3 with reference TRBV19 and TRBJ1-2 gives the whole variable domain DGGITQSPKYLFRKEGQNVTLSCEQNLNHDAMYWYRQDPGQGLRLIYYSQIVNDFQKGDIAEGYSVSREKKESFPLTVTSAQKNPTAFYLCASSSDRGHYGYTFGSGTRLTVV.